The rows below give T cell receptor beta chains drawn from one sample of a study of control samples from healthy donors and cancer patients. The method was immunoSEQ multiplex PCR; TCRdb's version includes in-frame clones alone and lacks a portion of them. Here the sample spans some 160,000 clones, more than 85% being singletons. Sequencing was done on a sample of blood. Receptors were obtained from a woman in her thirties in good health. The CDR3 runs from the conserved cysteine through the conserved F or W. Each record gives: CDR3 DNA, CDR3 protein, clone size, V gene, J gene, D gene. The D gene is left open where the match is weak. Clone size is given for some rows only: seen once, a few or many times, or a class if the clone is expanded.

CDR3nt: TGTGCCAGCAGTCCTAGGTACAGGTCAAATGAGCAGTTCTTC
CDR3aa: CASSPRYRSNEQFF
abundance: .
v_gene: TRBV7-2
j_gene: TRBJ2-1
d_gene: .

CDR3nt: TGCAGCGTGGTTCGGGGGAGTTACAATGAGCAGTTCTTC
CDR3aa: CSVVRGSYNEQFF
abundance: .
v_gene: TRBV29-1
j_gene: TRBJ2-1
d_gene: .

CDR3nt: TGTGCCAGCAGTGAAAGTCAGGGGGGCATTCAGCCCCAGCATTTT
CDR3aa: CASSESQGGIQPQHF
abundance: .
v_gene: TRBV2
j_gene: TRBJ1-5
d_gene: TRBD1

CDR3nt: TGCGCCAGCAGCCGTCGACAGGAAACTCGCCACGAGCAGTACTTC
CDR3aa: CASSRRQETRHEQYF
abundance: .
v_gene: TRBV5-1
j_gene: TRBJ2-7
d_gene: .

CDR3nt: TGCGCCAGCAGCCGACCAGCAGATACGCAGTATTTT
CDR3aa: CASSRPADTQYF
abundance: .
v_gene: TRBV4-1
j_gene: TRBJ2-3
d_gene: .

CDR3nt: TGTGCCAGCAGCCGACTCCCCGGCGCTGGAAACACCATATATTTT
CDR3aa: CASSRLPGAGNTIYF
abundance: .
v_gene: TRBV3-1/TRBV3-2
j_gene: TRBJ1-3
d_gene: .

CDR3nt: TGTGCCAGCGGCGAAGGGGTTCTAGATACGCAGTATTTT
CDR3aa: CASGEGVLDTQYF
abundance: .
v_gene: TRBV12-3/TRBV12-4
j_gene: TRBJ2-3
d_gene: .

CDR3nt: TGTGCCAGCACCGAGGGGGGTCACGAGCAGTACTTC
CDR3aa: CASTEGGHEQYF
abundance: .
v_gene: TRBV2
j_gene: TRBJ2-7
d_gene: .

CDR3nt: TGTGCCAGCAGCCAAGATCAGGGGTGGACTGAAGCTTTCTTT
CDR3aa: CASSQDQGWTEAFF
abundance: few
v_gene: TRBV14
j_gene: TRBJ1-1
d_gene: .

CDR3nt: TGTGCTAGTGGTTCTACAGGGGATCCCGGGGAGCTGTTTTTT
CDR3aa: CASGSTGDPGELFF
abundance: once
v_gene: TRBV12-5
j_gene: TRBJ2-2
d_gene: TRBD1

CDR3nt: TGTGCCAGCACTGCGGGAGAAACCCACGAGCAGTACTTC
CDR3aa: CASTAGETHEQYF
abundance: .
v_gene: TRBV6-5
j_gene: TRBJ2-7
d_gene: TRBD2

CDR3nt: TGTGCCAGCAGCCAAGATCAGGGCACTGAAGCTTTCTTT
CDR3aa: CASSQDQGTEAFF
abundance: once
v_gene: TRBV14
j_gene: TRBJ1-1
d_gene: .

CDR3nt: TGTGCCAGCAGTCGGGACATTCCCTACGAGCAGTACTTC
CDR3aa: CASSRDIPYEQYF
abundance: once
v_gene: TRBV2
j_gene: TRBJ2-7
d_gene: .

CDR3nt: TGCGCCAGCAGCGCTGGTCTGAACACTGAAGCTTTCTTT
CDR3aa: CASSAGLNTEAFF
abundance: .
v_gene: TRBV5-1
j_gene: TRBJ1-1
d_gene: .

CDR3nt: TGTGCCAGCAGCCAAGAAAGGCTACTCGGTAGCGAGCAGTACTTC
CDR3aa: CASSQERLLGSEQYF
abundance: .
v_gene: TRBV3-1/TRBV3-2
j_gene: TRBJ2-7
d_gene: .

CDR3nt: TGTGCCAGCAGTAAAGATGGGACTAGCGGCTCCGAGCAGTACTTC
CDR3aa: CASSKDGTSGSEQYF
abundance: .
v_gene: TRBV2
j_gene: TRBJ2-7
d_gene: TRBD2

CDR3nt: TGTGCCAGCAGCCAAGCGGCGGGAGGCCTCTATGGCTACACCTTC
CDR3aa: CASSQAAGGLYGYTF
abundance: .
v_gene: TRBV3-1/TRBV3-2
j_gene: TRBJ1-2
d_gene: .

CDR3nt: TGTGCCATCAGTGAGACTAGCGGGAGTTCTAATGAGCAGTTCTTC
CDR3aa: CAISETSGSSNEQFF
abundance: few
v_gene: TRBV10-3
j_gene: TRBJ2-1
d_gene: TRBD2

CDR3nt: TGTGCCAGCAGCGTAGGGTCAGGGAGTGTGGAAAAACTGTTTTTT
CDR3aa: CASSVGSGSVEKLFF
abundance: .
v_gene: TRBV9
j_gene: TRBJ1-4
d_gene: .

CDR3nt: TGTGCCAGCGCGGAGATTAGCACAGATACGCAGTATTTT
CDR3aa: CASAEISTDTQYF
abundance: .
v_gene: TRBV28
j_gene: TRBJ2-3
d_gene: .

CDR3nt: TGTGCCAGCAGCCAAACCCTACAGGGGCCCAATTCACCCCTCCACTTT
CDR3aa: CASSQTLQGPNSPLHF
abundance: .
v_gene: TRBV3-1/TRBV3-2
j_gene: TRBJ1-6
d_gene: TRBD1

CDR3nt: TGTGCCAGCAGTTTATCCTACGAGCAGTACTTC
CDR3aa: CASSLSYEQYF
abundance: .
v_gene: TRBV7-9
j_gene: TRBJ2-7
d_gene: .

CDR3nt: TGTGCCAGCAGCCAAAAGTTCAGGGGGCGAGGTGAAAAACTGTTTTTT
CDR3aa: CASSQKFRGRGEKLFF
abundance: .
v_gene: TRBV3-1/TRBV3-2
j_gene: TRBJ1-4
d_gene: TRBD1

CDR3nt: TGTGCCAGCAGGGGACAGGGGGAAAATGAGCAGTTCTTC
CDR3aa: CASRGQGENEQFF
abundance: .
v_gene: TRBV3-1/TRBV3-2
j_gene: TRBJ2-1
d_gene: TRBD1

CDR3nt: TGTGCCAGCAGCACCTCTAGCGGGAGGAACTACAATGAGCAGTTCTTC
CDR3aa: CASSTSSGRNYNEQFF
abundance: once
v_gene: TRBV7-2
j_gene: TRBJ2-1
d_gene: TRBD2

CDR3nt: TGCGCCAGCAGCCAATCAGGGGAATTGGTCACAGATACGCAGTATTTT
CDR3aa: CASSQSGELVTDTQYF
abundance: .
v_gene: TRBV4-1
j_gene: TRBJ2-3
d_gene: .

CDR3nt: TGTGCCAGCAGTTGGAGGACAGGGAAGATGAGCACTGAAGCTTTCTTT
CDR3aa: CASSWRTGKMSTEAFF
abundance: .
v_gene: TRBV6-2/TRBV6-3
j_gene: TRBJ1-1
d_gene: TRBD1

CDR3nt: TGTGCCAGCAGCCCAGCGGGAGGTGTATCCTACGAGCAGTACTTC
CDR3aa: CASSPAGGVSYEQYF
abundance: once
v_gene: TRBV13
j_gene: TRBJ2-7
d_gene: TRBD2

CDR3nt: TGTGCCAGCAGCCAGGACAGGGGCTCCACAGATACGCAGTATTTT
CDR3aa: CASSQDRGSTDTQYF
abundance: .
v_gene: TRBV11-2
j_gene: TRBJ2-3
d_gene: TRBD1

CDR3nt: TGTGCCAGCAGTTTATATGGCGAGGGGACCGGGGAGCTGTTTTTT
CDR3aa: CASSLYGEGTGELFF
abundance: .
v_gene: TRBV28
j_gene: TRBJ2-2
d_gene: .

CDR3nt: TGCGCCAGCAAGGGGAACAGGGGAGATTCACCCCTCCACTTT
CDR3aa: CASKGNRGDSPLHF
abundance: .
v_gene: TRBV5-1
j_gene: TRBJ1-6
d_gene: TRBD1

CDR3nt: TGTGCCAGCAGTTACTCGAGCGGGCACGGGAGGGAGCTGTTTTTT
CDR3aa: CASSYSSGHGRELFF
abundance: .
v_gene: TRBV6-2/TRBV6-3
j_gene: TRBJ2-2
d_gene: .

CDR3nt: TGTGCCAGTAGAAGAGCGGGTCGCTACAATGAGCAGTTCTTC
CDR3aa: CASRRAGRYNEQFF
abundance: .
v_gene: TRBV19
j_gene: TRBJ2-1
d_gene: .